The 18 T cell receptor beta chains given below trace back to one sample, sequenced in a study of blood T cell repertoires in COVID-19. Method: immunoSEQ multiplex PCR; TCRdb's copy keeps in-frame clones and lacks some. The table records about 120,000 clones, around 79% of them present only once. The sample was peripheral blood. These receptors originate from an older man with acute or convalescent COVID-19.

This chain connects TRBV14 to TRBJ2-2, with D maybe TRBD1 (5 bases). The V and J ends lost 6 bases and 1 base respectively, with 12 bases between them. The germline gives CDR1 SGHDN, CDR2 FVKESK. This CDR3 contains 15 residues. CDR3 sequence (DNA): TGTGCCAGCAGTCGGCGCAGGGTGAACACCGGGGAGCTGTTTTTT. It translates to CASSRRRVNTGELFF.

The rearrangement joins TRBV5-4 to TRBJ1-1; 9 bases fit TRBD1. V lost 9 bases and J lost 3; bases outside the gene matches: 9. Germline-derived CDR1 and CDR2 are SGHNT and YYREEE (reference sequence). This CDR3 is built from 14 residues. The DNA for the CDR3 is TGTGCCACCGGACAGGGGTTTACGGACACTGAAGCTTTCTTT. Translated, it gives CATGQGFTDTEAFF.

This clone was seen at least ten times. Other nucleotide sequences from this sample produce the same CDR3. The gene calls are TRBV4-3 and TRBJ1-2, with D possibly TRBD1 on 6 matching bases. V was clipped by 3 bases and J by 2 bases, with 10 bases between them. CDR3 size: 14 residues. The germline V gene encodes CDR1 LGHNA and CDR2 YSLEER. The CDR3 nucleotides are TGCGCCAGCAGCCACACCACAGGGAACTATGGCTACACCTTC. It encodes CASSHTTGNYGYTF.

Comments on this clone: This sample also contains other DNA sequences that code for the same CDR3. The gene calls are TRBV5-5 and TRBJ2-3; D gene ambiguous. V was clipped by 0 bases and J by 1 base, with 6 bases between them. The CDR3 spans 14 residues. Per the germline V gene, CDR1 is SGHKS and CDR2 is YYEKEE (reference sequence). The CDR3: CASSLGGGTDTQYF. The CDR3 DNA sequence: TGTGCCAGCAGCTTGGGAGGAGGCACAGATACGCAGTATTTT.

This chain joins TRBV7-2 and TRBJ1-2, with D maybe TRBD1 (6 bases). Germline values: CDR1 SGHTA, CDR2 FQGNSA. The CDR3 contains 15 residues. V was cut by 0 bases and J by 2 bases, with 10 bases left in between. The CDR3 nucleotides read TGTGCCAGCAGCTTAGCGGGGGCATGGAACTATGGCTACACCTTC. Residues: CASSLAGAWNYGYTF.

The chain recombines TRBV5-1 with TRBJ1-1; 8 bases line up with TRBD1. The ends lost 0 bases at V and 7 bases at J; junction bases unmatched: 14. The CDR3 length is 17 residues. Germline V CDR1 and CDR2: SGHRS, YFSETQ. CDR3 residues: CASSLDLSGQGAVEAFF. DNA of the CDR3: TGCGCCAGCAGCTTGGATCTGAGTGGCCAGGGGGCGGTTGAAGCTTTCTTT. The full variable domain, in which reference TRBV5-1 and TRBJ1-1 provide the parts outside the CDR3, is KAGVTQTPRYLIKTRGQQVTLSCSPISGHRSVSWYQQTPGQGLQFLFEYFSETQRNKGNFPGRFSGRQFSNSRSEMNVSTLELGDSALYLCASSLDLSGQGAVEAFFGQGTRLTVV.

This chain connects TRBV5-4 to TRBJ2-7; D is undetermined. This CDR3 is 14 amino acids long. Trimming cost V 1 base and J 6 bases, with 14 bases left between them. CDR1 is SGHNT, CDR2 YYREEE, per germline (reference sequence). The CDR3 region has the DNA TGTGCCAGCAGCTTGCCACGTGGAGCTGGCGAGCAGTACTTC. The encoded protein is CASSLPRGAGEQYF.

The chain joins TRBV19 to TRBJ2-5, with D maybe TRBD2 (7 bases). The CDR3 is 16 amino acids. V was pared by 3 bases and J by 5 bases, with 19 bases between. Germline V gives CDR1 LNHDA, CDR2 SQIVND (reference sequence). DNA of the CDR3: TGTGCCAGTAGTATCGGGGGCGCGAGGGGGGGGGAGACCCAGTACTTC. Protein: CASSIGGARGGETQYF.

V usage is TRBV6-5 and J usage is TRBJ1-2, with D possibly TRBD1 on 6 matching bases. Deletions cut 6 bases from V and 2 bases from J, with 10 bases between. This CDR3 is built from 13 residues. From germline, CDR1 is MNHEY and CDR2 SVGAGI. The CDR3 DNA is TGTGCCAGCAGGGACAGCCCGAACTATGGCTACACCTTC. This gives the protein CASRDSPNYGYTF.

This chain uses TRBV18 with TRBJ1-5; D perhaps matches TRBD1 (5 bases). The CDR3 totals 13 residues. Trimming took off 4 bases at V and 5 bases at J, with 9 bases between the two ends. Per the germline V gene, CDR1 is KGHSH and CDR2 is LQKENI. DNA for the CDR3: TGTGCCAGCTCACAGGGGAGGTATCAGCCCCAGCATTTT. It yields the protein CASSQGRYQPQHF.

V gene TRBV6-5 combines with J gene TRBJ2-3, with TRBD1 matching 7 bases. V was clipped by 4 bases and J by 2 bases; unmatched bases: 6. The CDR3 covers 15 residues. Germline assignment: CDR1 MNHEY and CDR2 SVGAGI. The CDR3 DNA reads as TGTGCCAGCAGTTCCAGGGGGTTCTTCACAGATACGCAGTATTTT. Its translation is CASSSRGFFTDTQYF.

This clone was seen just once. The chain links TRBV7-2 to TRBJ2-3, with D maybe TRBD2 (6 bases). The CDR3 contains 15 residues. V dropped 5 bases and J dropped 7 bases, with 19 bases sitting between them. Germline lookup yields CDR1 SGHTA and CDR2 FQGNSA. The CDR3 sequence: CASSLDGTGPYTQYF. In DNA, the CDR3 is TGTGCCAGCAGCCTCGACGGGACTGGTCCTTATACGCAGTATTTT.

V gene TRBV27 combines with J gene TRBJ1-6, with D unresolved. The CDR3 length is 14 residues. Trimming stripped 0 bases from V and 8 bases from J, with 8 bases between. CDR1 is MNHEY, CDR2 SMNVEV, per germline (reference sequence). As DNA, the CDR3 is TGTGCCAGCAGTTTATCAGGGAGGGATTCACCCCTCCACTTT. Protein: CASSLSGRDSPLHF.

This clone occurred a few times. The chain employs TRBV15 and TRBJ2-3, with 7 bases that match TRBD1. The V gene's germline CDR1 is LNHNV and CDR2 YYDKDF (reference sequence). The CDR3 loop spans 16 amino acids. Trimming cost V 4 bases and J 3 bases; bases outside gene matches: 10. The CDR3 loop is CATSTSDRMATDTQYF. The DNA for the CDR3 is TGTGCCACCAGCACCTCGGACAGGATGGCGACAGATACGCAGTATTTT.

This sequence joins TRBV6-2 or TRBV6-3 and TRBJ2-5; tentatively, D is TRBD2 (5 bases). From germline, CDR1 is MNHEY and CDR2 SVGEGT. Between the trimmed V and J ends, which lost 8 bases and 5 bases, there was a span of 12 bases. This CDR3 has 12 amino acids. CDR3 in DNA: TGTGCCAGCCGCCCGGAGCGGGAGACCCAGTACTTC. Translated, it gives CASRPERETQYF.

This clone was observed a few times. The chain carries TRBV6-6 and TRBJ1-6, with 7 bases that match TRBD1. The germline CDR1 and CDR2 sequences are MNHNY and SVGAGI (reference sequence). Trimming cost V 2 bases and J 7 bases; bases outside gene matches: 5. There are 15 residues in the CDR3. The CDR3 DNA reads TGTGCCAGCAGTTACGGGACAGTCGGAAATTCACCCCTCCACTTT. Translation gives CASSYGTVGNSPLHF.

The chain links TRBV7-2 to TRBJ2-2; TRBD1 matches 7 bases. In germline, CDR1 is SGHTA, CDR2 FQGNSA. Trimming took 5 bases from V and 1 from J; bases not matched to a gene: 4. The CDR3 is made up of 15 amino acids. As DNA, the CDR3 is TGTGCCAGCAGCCTTAGACAGGGGAACACCGGGGAGCTGTTTTTT. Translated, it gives CASSLRQGNTGELFF.

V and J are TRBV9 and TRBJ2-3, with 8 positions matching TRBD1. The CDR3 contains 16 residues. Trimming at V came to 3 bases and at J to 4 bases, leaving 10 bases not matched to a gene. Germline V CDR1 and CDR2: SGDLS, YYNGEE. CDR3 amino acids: CASSATGGTVADTQYF. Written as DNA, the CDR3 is TGTGCCAGCAGCGCTACAGGGGGAACTGTGGCAGATACGCAGTATTTT.